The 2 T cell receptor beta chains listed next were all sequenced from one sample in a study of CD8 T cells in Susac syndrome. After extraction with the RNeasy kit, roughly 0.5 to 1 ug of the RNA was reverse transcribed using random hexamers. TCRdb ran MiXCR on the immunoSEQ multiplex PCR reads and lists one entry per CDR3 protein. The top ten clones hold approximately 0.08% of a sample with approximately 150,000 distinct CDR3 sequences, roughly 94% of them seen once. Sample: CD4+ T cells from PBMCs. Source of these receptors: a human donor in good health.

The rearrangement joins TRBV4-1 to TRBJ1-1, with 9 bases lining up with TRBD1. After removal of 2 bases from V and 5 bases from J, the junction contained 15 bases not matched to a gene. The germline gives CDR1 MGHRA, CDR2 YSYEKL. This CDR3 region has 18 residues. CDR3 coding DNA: TGCGCCAGCAGCCAATCTCCATCCGGGACAGGGATAGAAACTGAAGCTTTCTTT. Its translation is CASSQSPSGTGIETEAFF.

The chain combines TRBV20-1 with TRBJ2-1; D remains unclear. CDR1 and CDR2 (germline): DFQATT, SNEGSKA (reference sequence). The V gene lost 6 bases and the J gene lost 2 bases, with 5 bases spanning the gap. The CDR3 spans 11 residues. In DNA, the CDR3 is TGCAGTGCACGGACCTACAATGAGCAGTTCTTC. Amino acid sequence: CSARTYNEQFF.